The 20 T cell receptor beta chains presented below share a single source sample, sequenced in a study of post-analysis software for immune sequencing data. Study outcomes and limitations: Included in a set of roughly 5 TRBV segments more frequent in patients than controls were TRBV5-6, TRBV5-1 and TRBV20-1.

Unique molecular identifiers were built into the TCR beta cDNA libraries. One entry per CDR3 protein, called by TCRdb with MiXCR from the PCR reads. The sample holds approximately 400,000 distinct CDR3 sequences, 30% to 45% seen once. Their target antigens are unknown. The sequencing sample was made of blood. Every receptor here comes from a girl under 18 with multiple sclerosis.

This chain connects TRBV4-1 to TRBJ2-2; no definite D call. The CDR3 is made up of 15 amino acids. Germline values: CDR1 MGHRA, CDR2 YSYEKL. V lost 4 bases to trimming and J lost 0 bases, with 9 bases between them. CDR3 in amino acids: CASSRTDPNTGELFF. The CDR3 coding sequence is TGCGCCAGCAGCCGAACGGATCCGAACACCGGGGAGCTGTTTTTT.

This clonotype was found a few times. The rearrangement uses TRBV6-5 and TRBJ2-7; unclear D gene. Germline V gene sequence: CDR1 MNHEY, CDR2 SVGAGI. V dropped 6 bases and J dropped 1 base, with 7 bases sitting between them. The CDR3 is 12 residues long. DNA of the CDR3: TGTGCCAGCAGAGCCGGGTCCTACGAGCAGTACTTC. Its protein product is CASRAGSYEQYF.

The chain couples TRBV6-5 to TRBJ1-1; a weak D match, TRBD1 (6 bases). Germline V lookup: CDR1 MNHEY, CDR2 SVGAGI. Trimming removed 0 bases at V and 1 base at J, with 9 bases between. This CDR3 comprises 15 residues. CDR3 protein: CASSYSTGSNTEAFF. The CDR3 DNA sequence: TGTGCCAGCAGTTACTCGACAGGTTCGAACACTGAAGCTTTCTTT.

There are a few counts of this clonotype. The V gene is TRBV29-1, the J gene TRBJ1-1; TRBD1 matches at 8 bases. Germline V gene sequence: CDR1 SQVTM, CDR2 ANQGSEA. V lost 3 bases, J lost 11 bases, and 8 bases stayed unmatched. The CDR3 totals 12 residues. The CDR3 reads CSVDPGQVLAFF. As DNA, the CDR3 is TGCAGCGTTGATCCGGGACAGGTGCTTGCTTTCTTT.

This clonotype has a handful of counts. The CDR3, as DNA: TGTGCCAGCAGTTCCGGACTCCAACAAGAGACCCAGTACTTC. It encodes CASSSGLQQETQYF. This chain connects TRBV7-6 to TRBJ2-5; D perhaps matches TRBD2 (5 bases). V lost 6 bases and J 2 bases, leaving 13 bases between the germline ends. The CDR3 consists of 14 residues. Germline V gives CDR1 SGHVS, CDR2 FNYEAQ.

To note about this clonotype: One end of the junction fails to match germline, which may point to a read error. V gene TRBV7-6 combines with J gene TRBJ1-4, with a possible D match to TRBD1 (6 bases). Germline V gene data show CDR1 as SGHVS and CDR2 as FNYEAQ. The CDR3 totals 13 residues. The CDR3 coding sequence is TGTGCCAGCAGCCTAGGACAGTTTGAAAAACGGTTTTTT. This sequence encodes CASSLGQFEKRFF. Combining the CDR3 with reference TRBV7-6 and TRBJ1-4 gives the whole variable domain GAGVSQSPRYKVTKRGQDVALRCDPISGHVSLYWYRQALGQGPEFLTYFNYEAQQDKSGLPNDRFSAERPEGSISTLTIQRTEQRDSAMYRCASSLGQFEKRFFGSGTQLSVL.

This chain connects TRBV6-5 to TRBJ1-2, with D tentatively TRBD1 (5 bases). The V gene lost 8 bases and the J gene lost 0 bases, with 13 bases spanning the gap. The CDR3 consists of 14 residues. Germline CDR1 is MNHEY and CDR2 is SVGAGI. Here the CDR3 reads CASRGGASNYGYTF. DNA for the CDR3: TGTGCCAGCCGAGGTGGGGCTTCTAACTATGGCTACACCTTC.

The chain is built from TRBV5-1 and TRBJ2-3; 9 bases align to TRBD2. The germline V gene encodes CDR1 SGHRS and CDR2 YFSETQ. V shed 4 bases and J 4 bases; nucleotides not matched to a gene: 13. CDR3 length: 17 residues. CDR3 protein: CASSAGRRGGGADTQYF. For the CDR3, the DNA is TGCGCCAGCAGCGCGGGACGGCGGGGGGGCGGAGCAGATACGCAGTATTTT.

This clonotype was seen at least ten times. The chain employs TRBV6-5 and TRBJ2-1; 10 nucleotides agree with TRBD1. From germline, CDR1 is MNHEY and CDR2 SVGAGI. J lost 7 bases, V lost 4 bases, and 16 bases had no gene match. CDR3 length equals 18 residues. DNA for the CDR3: TGTGCCAGCAGTTCCTACAGATCTCGACAGGGGGCTAGGAATGAGCAGTTCTTC. It specifies CASSSYRSRQGARNEQFF.

This clonotype was seen more than once but under ten times. The V gene is TRBV4-1, the J gene TRBJ1-5, with D uncertain. There are 13 residues in the CDR3. The germline V gene has CDR1 MGHRA and CDR2 YSYEKL. V was trimmed by 4 bases and J by 7 bases, leaving 11 bases between them. The CDR3 DNA follows: TGCGCCAGCAGCCGGGCCATTTGGCAGCCCCAGCATTTT. It is translated as CASSRAIWQPQHF.

This chain uses TRBV7-2 with TRBJ2-7; D unresolved. Germline CDR1 SGHTA, CDR2 FQGNSA. V was clipped by 4 bases and J by 0 bases, with 7 bases between them. This CDR3 has 13 residues. CDR3: CASSWRRSYEQYF. CDR3 nucleotides: TGTGCCAGCAGCTGGCGGCGCTCCTACGAGCAGTACTTC. The full variable domain, in which reference TRBV7-2 and TRBJ2-7 provide the parts outside the CDR3, is GAGVSQSPSNKVTEKGKDVELRCDPISGHTALYWYRQSLGQGLEFLIYFQGNSAPDKSGLPSDRFSAERTGGSVSTLTIQRTQQEDSAVYLCASSWRRSYEQYFGPGTRLTVT.

This chain joins TRBV20-1 and TRBJ1-2; no reliable D call. CDR3 length equals 12 residues. CDR1 is DFQATT, CDR2 SNEGSKA, per germline (reference sequence). The DNA of the CDR3 is TGCAGGGCCTTCAACGCTAACTATGGCTACACCTTC. This sequence encodes CRAFNANYGYTF.

The chain is built from TRBV4-1 and TRBJ1-1; the match to TRBD1 covers 9 bases. Per the germline V gene, CDR1 is MGHRA and CDR2 is YSYEKL. Germline trimming cut 7 bases from V and 3 bases from J; bases unmatched to any gene: 9. The CDR3 runs 15 residues. Here the CDR3 reads CASKPQGAVDTEAFF. The DNA of the CDR3 is TGCGCCAGCAAACCACAGGGGGCTGTGGACACTGAAGCTTTCTTT.

The chain employs TRBV12-3 or TRBV12-4 and TRBJ2-5; a possible D gene is TRBD1 (5 bases). The CDR3 consists of 14 residues. The V end was cut by 5 bases, the J end by 2 bases, with 12 bases between. CDR3 in DNA: TGTGCCAGCAGTCGCGGCAGGGATCAAGAGACCCAGTACTTC. Amino acids: CASSRGRDQETQYF.

For this clonotype: This may be a read error, as it is one base from a much larger clone. The chain couples TRBV24-1 to TRBJ2-5, with D unresolved. The DNA end is more similar to TRBJ2-7, so the J call may be wrong. CDR3 length: 11 amino acids. Germline V gives CDR1 KGHDR, CDR2 SFDVKD. For the CDR3, the DNA is TGTGCCACCAGTGATTGGAACGAGCAGTACTTC. Its translation: CATSDWNEQYF.

V is TRBV30 and J is TRBJ2-5, with D possibly matching TRBD1 (6 bases). Germline assignment: CDR1 GTSNPN and CDR2 SVGIG (reference sequence). V gave up 0 bases and J gave up 2 bases, with 10 bases separating them. CDR3 length: 14 amino acids. CDR3 region: CAWSVGQGQETQYF. In DNA, the CDR3 is TGTGCCTGGAGTGTAGGGCAGGGGCAAGAGACCCAGTACTTC.

This clonotype came up a few times. The chain couples TRBV20-1 to TRBJ2-1; 7 bases agree with TRBD2. Germline CDR1 and CDR2: DFQATT and SNEGSKA (reference sequence). This CDR3 comprises 15 residues. Losses at the gene ends were 5 bases for V and 1 base for J; bases not matched to a gene: 8. CDR3 amino acids: CSASSGAASYNEQFF. Here the CDR3 DNA reads TGCAGTGCTTCCAGCGGGGCGGCTTCCTACAATGAGCAGTTCTTC.

This sequence joins TRBV19 and TRBJ2-1; possible D gene TRBD1, 8 bases. V dropped 2 bases and J dropped 8 bases, with 31 bases sitting between them. The CDR3 is 20 residues long. Germline values: CDR1 LNHDA, CDR2 SQIVND (reference sequence). The chain's CDR3 is CASSIPGRTGGGGRYDEQFF. The CDR3 nucleotides are TGTGCCAGTAGTATACCGGGCCGAACAGGGGGAGGGGGGCGATACGATGAGCAGTTCTTC.

A note on this clonotype: Compared with germline, one end of the junction differs, possibly owing to a read error. The chain couples TRBV6-5 to TRBJ2-2; D uncertain. CDR3 length: 13 residues. Germline V gene sequence: CDR1 MNHEY, CDR2 SVGAGI. In DNA form, the CDR3 reads TGTGCCAGCAGTCACTCGATCACCGGGGAGCTGTTTTTT. Translating it yields CASSHSITGELFF.

On this clonotype: A much larger clone sits a single nucleotide away, making a read error possible. The chain carries TRBV5-6 and TRBJ2-7; D is unclear. CDR3 length: 14 residues. Trimming shortened V by 6 bases and J by 0 bases, and 13 bases separated the two germline ends. The germline CDR1 and CDR2 sequences are SGHDT and YYEEEE. This chain's CDR3 is CASNLLGTSYEQYF. CDR3 in DNA: TGTGCCAGCAACCTGTTGGGAACCTCCTACGAGCAGTACTTC.